This TCR beta chain was sequenced during a study of blood T cell repertoires in COVID-19. On the study more broadly: Both acute and convalescent COVID-19 samples were obtained from the United States, Italy and Spain.

This clone has only a few counts. In the original workflow: From reference gene primer amplification, estimates of nucleated cell counts were derived. The table came from immunoSEQ multiplex PCR; TCRdb's copy has only in-frame clones and leaves some out. V and J calls and clone size are copied from that table; D and trimming were computed from the DNA. The sample lists more than 250,000 clones, approximately 83% seen once, with roughly 1.9% in the top ten. CDR3 length: 17 residues. The V gene end was trimmed by 1 base and the J gene end by 1 base; junction bases not matched to a gene: 9. Germline CDR1 SEHNR, CDR2 FQNEAQ (reference sequence).

This clonotype was obtained from a woman between 25 and 40 years old who had recovered from COVID-19. The sequencing sample was made of peripheral blood. The rearrangement links TRBV7-9 to TRBJ2-5, with 7 bases identical to TRBD2. CDR3 DNA: TGTGCCAGCAGCTTAGTAGGGGAGGGAAGAGCCCAAGAGACCCAGTACTTC. Amino acid sequence: CASSLVGEGRAQETQYF.